The rows below give T cell receptor beta chains drawn from one sample of a study of blood T cell repertoires in COVID-19. Profiled with immunoSEQ multiplex PCR; TCRdb holds only in-frame clones, not every one. The sample contains a few hundred thousand clones, about 90% of which appear only once. What was sequenced was PBMCs or T cells enriched from blood (not recorded which). These receptors were obtained from a man between 18 and 35 years old who had recovered from COVID-19. CDR3s include the opening cysteine and the closing phenylalanine or tryptophan. The order of the fields is V gene, D gene, clone size, J gene, CDR3 DNA, CDR3 protein. The D gene is left open where the match is weak. A row's size may be missing; if present it is once, few, many or a size class.

v_gene: TRBV30
d_gene: -
abundance: -
j_gene: TRBJ1-4
CDR3nt: TGTGCATCGACAACAGGGCCGGTGACTAATGAAAAACTGTTTTTT
CDR3aa: CASTTGPVTNEKLFF

v_gene: TRBV2
d_gene: -
abundance: -
j_gene: TRBJ1-6
CDR3nt: TGTGCCAGCCTTCCTGCGGATACGTGGTCTGGTGATTCACCCCTCCACTTT
CDR3aa: CASLPADTWSGDSPLHF

v_gene: TRBV19
d_gene: TRBD1
abundance: -
j_gene: TRBJ2-5
CDR3nt: TGTGCCAGTAGCCTCAGGGGGTTGGACCAAGAGACCCAGTACTTC
CDR3aa: CASSLRGLDQETQYF

v_gene: TRBV6-1
d_gene: TRBD1
abundance: -
j_gene: TRBJ2-7
CDR3nt: TGTGCCAGCAGTGATACAGGGGGACCCTACGAGCAGTACTTC
CDR3aa: CASSDTGGPYEQYF

v_gene: TRBV7-9
d_gene: TRBD1
abundance: -
j_gene: TRBJ2-7
CDR3nt: TGTGCCAGCAGCTTAGGGACAGGCCAGGGCTACGAGCAGTACTTC
CDR3aa: CASSLGTGQGYEQYF

v_gene: TRBV5-1
d_gene: TRBD1
abundance: once
j_gene: TRBJ2-3
CDR3nt: TGCGCCAGCAGCTTGGGGGGACAGGGCACAGATACGCAGTATTTT
CDR3aa: CASSLGGQGTDTQYF

v_gene: TRBV7-6
d_gene: -
abundance: -
j_gene: TRBJ1-1
CDR3nt: TGTGCCAGCAGCTTATTGGAGGCGTTGAACACTGAAGCTTTCTTT
CDR3aa: CASSLLEALNTEAFF

v_gene: TRBV19
d_gene: TRBD2
abundance: -
j_gene: TRBJ2-3
CDR3nt: TGTGCCAGTAGCATATCGCGCGGGAGGGATACGCAGTATTTT
CDR3aa: CASSISRGRDTQYF

v_gene: TRBV27
d_gene: TRBD1
abundance: -
j_gene: TRBJ1-5
CDR3nt: TGTGCCAGCAGTCCCGAACGTGCGACAGGGAGTCAGCCCCAGCATTTT
CDR3aa: CASSPERATGSQPQHF

v_gene: TRBV5-1
d_gene: TRBD2
abundance: few
j_gene: TRBJ2-3
CDR3nt: TGCGCCAGCAGCGGACTAGCGGGACTGGCAGATACGCAGTATTTT
CDR3aa: CASSGLAGLADTQYF

v_gene: TRBV6-1
d_gene: -
abundance: -
j_gene: TRBJ1-3
CDR3nt: TGTGCCAGCAGTGAAAGGGTCGGGGCTGGAAACACCATATATTTT
CDR3aa: CASSERVGAGNTIYF

v_gene: TRBV19
d_gene: TRBD1
abundance: -
j_gene: TRBJ1-1
CDR3nt: TGTGCCAGTAGTACGACAGGGGGGGGCACTGAAGCTTTCTTT
CDR3aa: CASSTTGGGTEAFF

v_gene: TRBV15
d_gene: -
abundance: few
j_gene: TRBJ1-4
CDR3nt: TGTGCCACCAGCAGTTGGGACATGGGGGTAAAACTGTTTTTT
CDR3aa: CATSSWDMGVKLFF

v_gene: TRBV5-1
d_gene: -
abundance: -
j_gene: TRBJ1-1
CDR3nt: TGCGCCAGCAGCTTGGCAGGGTCGAACACTGAAGCTTTCTTT
CDR3aa: CASSLAGSNTEAFF

v_gene: TRBV30
d_gene: TRBD1
abundance: -
j_gene: TRBJ1-1
CDR3nt: TGTGCCTGTCGTTCAAAGGGGGCGACCACTGAAGCTTTCTTT
CDR3aa: CACRSKGATTEAFF